The 14 T cell receptor beta chains given below trace back to one sample, sequenced in a study of T cell changes during pregnancy in multiple sclerosis. The table came from immunoSEQ multiplex PCR; TCRdb's copy has only in-frame clones and leaves some out. The top ten hold under 0.45% of the sample, which has tens of thousands of clones, 80% to 95% seen once. Specimen: CD4+ T cells from peripheral blood mononuclear cells, collected after pregnancy. Source of these receptors: a female donor in good health, enrolled as a control in a pregnancy study.

The CDR3 loop is CAWTSGGGQYF. The CDR3 nucleotides read TGTGCCTGGACCTCGGGGGGGGGCCAGTACTTC. The J gene is TRBJ2-5, the V gene TRBV30, with 8 positions matching TRBD2. Losses at the gene ends were 4 bases for V and 10 bases for J; bases not matched to a gene: 5. Germline V gives CDR1 GTSNPN, CDR2 SVGIG (reference sequence). This CDR3 has 11 residues.

This chain uses TRBV7-6 with TRBJ2-1, with TRBD1 identical over 7 bases. Unmatched junction bases numbered 0, after V lost 0 bases and J lost 1 base. The CDR3 is 15 residues long. Germline V gives CDR1 SGHVS, CDR2 FNYEAQ. The CDR3 sequence is CASSLAQGSYNEQFF. In DNA, the CDR3 is TGTGCCAGCAGCTTAGCACAGGGGTCCTACAATGAGCAGTTCTTC.

The genes are TRBV30 and TRBJ1-2; D is unresolved. This CDR3 is built from 14 residues. The V end was cut by 4 bases, the J end by 4 bases, with 16 bases between. Germline-derived CDR1 and CDR2 are GTSNPN and SVGIG (reference sequence). The CDR3, as DNA: TGTGCCTGGAATGCTGGGAGGTGGGGCTATGGCTACACCTTC. Residues: CAWNAGRWGYGYTF.

In this sample, this clone turned up a few times. V and J are TRBV10-3 and TRBJ1-1; TRBD1 is a possible D gene (6 bases). V lost 4 bases and J lost 6, with 18 bases in between. Germline V lookup: CDR1 ENHRY, CDR2 SYGVKD. The CDR3 loop spans 15 amino acids. The CDR3 DNA follows: TGTGCCATCAGTGCCGACAGGTCGGGAGGCGCTGAAGCTTTCTTT. Its protein product is CAISADRSGGAEAFF.

The V and J genes are TRBV6-1 and TRBJ1-2; TRBD1 matches 7 bases. Germline V gene data show CDR1 as MNHNS and CDR2 as SASEGT. With 7 bases clipped from V and 6 bases from J, the junction kept 11 bases outside the gene matches. CDR3 length: 14 residues. DNA for the CDR3: TGTGCCAGCATCCCAGGGGGACAAGGACATGGCTACACCTTC. Translating gives CASIPGGQGHGYTF.

J is TRBJ2-4 and V is TRBV30, with D perhaps TRBD1 (6 bases). The germline V and J ends were trimmed by 2 bases and 0 bases, with 11 bases remaining between them. This CDR3 contains 15 residues. From germline, CDR1 is GTSNPN and CDR2 SVGIG (reference sequence). CDR3 sequence reads: CAWSILDRAKNIQYF. In nucleotides, the CDR3 is TGTGCCTGGAGTATACTGGACAGAGCCAAAAACATTCAGTACTTC.

In its sample, this clone was seen once. This chain's CDR3 is CASSYSDGGRFNEQFF. The CDR3 bases are TGTGCCAGCAGTTACTCGGACGGGGGTCGTTTCAATGAGCAGTTCTTC. This chain links TRBV6-5 with TRBJ2-1, with D maybe TRBD2 (6 bases). The V and J ends lost 0 bases and 6 bases respectively, with 15 bases between them. There are 16 residues in the CDR3. From germline, CDR1 is MNHEY and CDR2 SVGAGI.

The rearrangement uses TRBV4-2 and TRBJ1-5, with 8 bases identical to TRBD1. J lost 7 bases, V lost 0 bases, and 8 bases had no gene match. The CDR3 consists of 16 residues. Germline-derived CDR1 and CDR2 are LGHNA and YNFKEQ. Written as DNA, the CDR3 is TGTGCCAGCAGCCAAGAGGGCGGACAGGGCCACCAGCCCCAGCATTTT. It encodes CASSQEGGQGHQPQHF.

This chain joins TRBV29-1 and TRBJ1-1; D is uncertain. Germline V gives CDR1 SQVTM, CDR2 ANQGSEA. V shed 3 bases and J shed 6 bases, with 17 bases lying between them. The CDR3 contains 14 residues. The CDR3 protein is CSVDLPVTSSEAFF. DNA of the CDR3: TGCAGCGTTGACCTCCCGGTCACCTCATCTGAAGCTTTCTTT.

The chain has TRBV10-1 and TRBJ2-5, with D tentatively TRBD1 (6 bases). The V end lost 4 bases, the J end lost 7 bases, and 13 bases lay between the germline ends. From germline, CDR1 is WNHNN and CDR2 SYGVQD (reference sequence). The CDR3 runs 13 residues. CDR3 DNA sequence: TGCGCCAGCAGTGCCCAGGGGTCGGGGACCCAGTACTTC. This translates into CASSAQGSGTQYF.

The chain carries TRBV5-1 and TRBJ2-1, with TRBD2 matching over 16 bases. V shed 3 bases and J 8 bases; nucleotides not matched to a gene: 5. CDR3 length equals 16 residues. Germline V lookup: CDR1 SGHRS, CDR2 YFSETQ. CDR3 region: CASSWGLAGGGDEQFF. The CDR3 bases are TGCGCCAGCAGCTGGGGACTAGCGGGAGGGGGGGATGAGCAGTTCTTC.

The chain links TRBV14 to TRBJ2-5; 8 bases align to TRBD2. Trimming at V came to 1 base and at J to 2 bases, leaving 3 bases not matched to a gene. Germline V CDR1 and CDR2: SGHDN, FVKESK. The CDR3 is 15 amino acids. CDR3 region: CASSQVRGGQETQYF. The CDR3, as DNA: TGTGCCAGCAGCCAAGTACGGGGGGGGCAAGAGACCCAGTACTTC.

The chain recombines TRBV5-1 with TRBJ1-6; 11 nucleotides agree with TRBD1. CDR1 and CDR2 from the germline V gene are SGHRS and YFSETQ. This CDR3 comprises 15 residues. The V segment lost 0 bases and the J segment 7 bases; nucleotides outside the gene matches: 0. The DNA for the CDR3 is TGCGCCAGCAGCTTGGGGGACAGGGGGAATTCACCCCTCCACTTT. This gives the protein CASSLGDRGNSPLHF.

The chain combines TRBV19 with TRBJ1-4; 8 bases line up with TRBD1. The CDR3 has 15 residues. The trim removed 6 bases at V and 3 bases at J, leaving 6 bases unmatched. Germline V CDR1 and CDR2: LNHDA, SQIVND (reference sequence). Written as DNA, the CDR3 is TGTGCCAGTAGATCCGGACAGGGCGCTAATGAAAAACTGTTTTTT. It translates to CASRSGQGANEKLFF. Filled out from reference TRBV19 and TRBJ1-4, the complete variable domain reads DGGITQSPKYLFRKEGQNVTLSCEQNLNHDAMYWYRQDPGQGLRLIYYSQIVNDFQKGDIAEGYSVSREKKESFPLTVTSAQKNPTAFYLCASRSGQGANEKLFFGSGTQLSVL.